In this sample, the clone carrying this T cell receptor beta chain turned up a few times. The antigen is undetermined. Trimming left V 8 bases short and J 1 base short, with 6 bases between. Per germline, CDR1 MDHEN and CDR2 SYDVKM. The CDR3 sequence is 13 residues long. TCRdb reanalysed the 5' RACE reads using MiXCR and keeps one entry per CDR3 protein. The sample lists about 890,000 distinct CDR3 sequences; 12% were seen once. These data come from a study of identical twins. Findings of the study overall: With abundant cord blood beta clonotypes, insertions were fewer; memory repertoires showed no such pattern.

The data also belong to a second study, concerning yellow fever vaccine responses in identical twins.

The material sequenced was PBMCs. The genes are TRBV28 and TRBJ2-6, with D unclear. This TCR came from a woman aged 18 to 35 in good health. The CDR3 region has the DNA TGTGCCAGCTTAGAGTCTGGGGCCAACGTCCTGACTTTC. Protein: CASLESGANVLTF.